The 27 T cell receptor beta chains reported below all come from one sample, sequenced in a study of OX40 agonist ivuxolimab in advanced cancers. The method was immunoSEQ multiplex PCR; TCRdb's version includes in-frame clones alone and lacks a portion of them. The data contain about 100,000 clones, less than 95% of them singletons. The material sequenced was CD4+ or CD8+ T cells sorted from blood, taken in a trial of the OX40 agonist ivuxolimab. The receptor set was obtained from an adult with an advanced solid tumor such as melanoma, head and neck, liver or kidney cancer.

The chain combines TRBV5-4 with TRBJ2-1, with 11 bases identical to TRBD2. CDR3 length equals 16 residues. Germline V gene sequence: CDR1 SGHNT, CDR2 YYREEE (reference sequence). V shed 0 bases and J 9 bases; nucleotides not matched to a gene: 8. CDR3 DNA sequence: TGTGCCAGCAGCTTGGATGCTAGCGGGAGGTGGGGTGAGCAGTTCTTC. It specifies CASSLDASGRWGEQFF. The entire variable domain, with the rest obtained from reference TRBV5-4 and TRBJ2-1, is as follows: ETGVTQSPTHLIKTRGQQVTLRCSSQSGHNTVSWYQQALGQGPQFIFQYYREEENGRGNFPPRFSGLQFPNYSSELNVNALELDDSALYLCASSLDASGRWGEQFFGPGTRLTVL.

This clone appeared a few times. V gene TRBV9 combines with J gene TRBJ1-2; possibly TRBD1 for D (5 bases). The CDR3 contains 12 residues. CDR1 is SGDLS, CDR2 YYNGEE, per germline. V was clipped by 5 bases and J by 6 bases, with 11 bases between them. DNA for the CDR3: TGTGCCAGCAGAGGACCGGGGGATGGCTACACCTTC. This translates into CASRGPGDGYTF.

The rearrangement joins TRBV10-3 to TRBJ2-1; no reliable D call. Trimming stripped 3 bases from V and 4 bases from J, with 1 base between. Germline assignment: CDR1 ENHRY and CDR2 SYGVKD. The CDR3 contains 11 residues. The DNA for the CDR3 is TGTGCCATCAGTGATTACAATGAGCAGTTCTTC. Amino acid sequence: CAISDYNEQFF.

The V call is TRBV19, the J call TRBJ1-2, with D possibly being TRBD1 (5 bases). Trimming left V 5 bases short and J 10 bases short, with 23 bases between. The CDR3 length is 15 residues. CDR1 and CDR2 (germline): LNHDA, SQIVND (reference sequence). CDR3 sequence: CASSEWRQGRFDYTF. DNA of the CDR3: TGTGCCAGTAGTGAGTGGAGGCAGGGACGATTTGACTACACCTTC.

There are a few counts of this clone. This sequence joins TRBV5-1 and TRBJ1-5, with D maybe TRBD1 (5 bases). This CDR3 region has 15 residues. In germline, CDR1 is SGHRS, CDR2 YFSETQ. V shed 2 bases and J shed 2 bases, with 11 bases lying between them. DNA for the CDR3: TGCGCCAGCAGCTTTTTGGGGGAAGGCAATCAGCCCCAGCATTTT. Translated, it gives CASSFLGEGNQPQHF.

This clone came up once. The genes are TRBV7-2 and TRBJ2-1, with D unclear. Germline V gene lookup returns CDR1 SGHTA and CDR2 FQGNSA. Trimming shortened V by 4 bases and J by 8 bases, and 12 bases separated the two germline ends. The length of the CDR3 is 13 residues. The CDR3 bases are TGTGCCAGCAGCTCCAGACTGGGCCATGAGCAGTTCTTC. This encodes CASSSRLGHEQFF.

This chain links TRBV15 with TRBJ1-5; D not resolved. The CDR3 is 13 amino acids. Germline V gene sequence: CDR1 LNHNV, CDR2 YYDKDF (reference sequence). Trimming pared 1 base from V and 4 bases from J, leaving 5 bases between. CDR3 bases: TGTGCCACCAGCAGAGGAGGGAATCAGCCCCAGCATTTT. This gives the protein CATSRGGNQPQHF.

CDR3: CASSIQGYGYTF. CDR3 sequence (DNA): TGTGCCAGTAGTATCCAGGGCTATGGCTACACCTTC. This sequence joins TRBV19 and TRBJ1-2, with a weak D call TRBD1 (5 bases). This CDR3 is built from 12 residues. Germline assignment: CDR1 LNHDA and CDR2 SQIVND (reference sequence). Trimming pared 3 bases from V and 4 bases from J, leaving 6 bases between.

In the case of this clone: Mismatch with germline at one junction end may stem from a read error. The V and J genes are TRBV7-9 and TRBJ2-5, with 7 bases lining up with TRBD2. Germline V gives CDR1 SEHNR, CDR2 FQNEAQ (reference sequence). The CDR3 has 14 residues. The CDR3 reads CASSLAELWETQYF. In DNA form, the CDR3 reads TGTGCCAGCAGCCTAGCGGAGCTTTGGGAGACCCAGTACTTC.

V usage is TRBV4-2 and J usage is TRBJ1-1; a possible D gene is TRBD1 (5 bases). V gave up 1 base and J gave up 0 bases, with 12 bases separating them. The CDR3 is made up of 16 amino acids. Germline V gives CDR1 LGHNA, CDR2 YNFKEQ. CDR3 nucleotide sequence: TGTGCCAGCAGCCAAGTTTCTTCAGGGCTGAACACTGAAGCTTTCTTT. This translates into CASSQVSSGLNTEAFF.

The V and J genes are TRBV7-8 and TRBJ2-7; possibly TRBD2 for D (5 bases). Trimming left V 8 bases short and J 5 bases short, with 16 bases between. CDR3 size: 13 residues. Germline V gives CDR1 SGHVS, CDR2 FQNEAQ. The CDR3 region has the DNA TGTGCCAGCTCACCCAGCGGAGAGCACGAGCAGTACTTC. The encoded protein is CASSPSGEHEQYF.

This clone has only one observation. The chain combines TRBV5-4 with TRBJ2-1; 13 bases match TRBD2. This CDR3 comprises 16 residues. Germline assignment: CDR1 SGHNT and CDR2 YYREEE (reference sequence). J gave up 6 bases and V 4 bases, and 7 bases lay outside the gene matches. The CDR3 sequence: CASSLGLAGAVNEQFF. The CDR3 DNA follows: TGTGCCAGCAGCCTCGGACTAGCGGGAGCGGTCAATGAGCAGTTCTTC.

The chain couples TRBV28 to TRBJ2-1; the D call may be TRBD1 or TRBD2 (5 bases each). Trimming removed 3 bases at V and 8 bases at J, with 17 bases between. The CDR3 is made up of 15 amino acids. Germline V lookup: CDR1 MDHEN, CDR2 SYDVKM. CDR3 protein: CASSFAGIRDDEQFF. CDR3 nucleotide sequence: TGTGCCAGCAGTTTTGCAGGGATCAGGGACGATGAGCAGTTCTTC. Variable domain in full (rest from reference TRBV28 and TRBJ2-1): DVKVTQSSRYLVKRTGEKVFLECVQDMDHENMFWYRQDPGLGLRLIYFSYDVKMKEKGDIPEGYSVSREKKERFSLILESASTNQTSMYLCASSFAGIRDDEQFFGPGTRLTVL.

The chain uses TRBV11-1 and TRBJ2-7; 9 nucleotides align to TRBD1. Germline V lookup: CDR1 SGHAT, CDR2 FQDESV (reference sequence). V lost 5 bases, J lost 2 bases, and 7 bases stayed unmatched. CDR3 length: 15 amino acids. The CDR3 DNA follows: TGTGCCAGCAGCCCGACAGGGGGTCAGGCCTACGAGCAGTACTTC. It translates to CASSPTGGQAYEQYF.

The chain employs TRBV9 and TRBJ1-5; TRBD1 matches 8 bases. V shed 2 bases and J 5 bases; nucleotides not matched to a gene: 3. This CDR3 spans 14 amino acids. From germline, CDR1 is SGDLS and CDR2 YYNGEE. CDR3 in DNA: TGTGCCAGCAGCGTCGGGACAGGAGATCAGCCCCAGCATTTT. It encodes CASSVGTGDQPQHF.

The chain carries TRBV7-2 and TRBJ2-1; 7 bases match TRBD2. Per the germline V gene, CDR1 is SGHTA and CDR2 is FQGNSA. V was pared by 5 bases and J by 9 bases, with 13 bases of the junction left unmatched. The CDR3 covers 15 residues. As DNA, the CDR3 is TGTGCCAGCAGCCGGCGGGAGACTCTTAGGGTTGAGCAGTTCTTC. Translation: CASSRRETLRVEQFF.

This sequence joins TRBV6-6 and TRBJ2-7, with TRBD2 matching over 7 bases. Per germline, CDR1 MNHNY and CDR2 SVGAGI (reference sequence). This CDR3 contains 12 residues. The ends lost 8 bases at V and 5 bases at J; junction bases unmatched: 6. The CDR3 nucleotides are TGTGCCAGCGGGAGGGGAATCGACGAGCAGTACTTC. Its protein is CASGRGIDEQYF.

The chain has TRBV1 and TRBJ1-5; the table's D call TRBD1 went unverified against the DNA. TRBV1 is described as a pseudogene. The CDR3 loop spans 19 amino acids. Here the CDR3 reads CTSSQDTRQGTILHQPQHF. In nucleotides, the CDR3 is TGCACCAGCAGCCAAGATACCCGACAGGGGACTATCCTTCATCAGCCCCAGCATTTT.

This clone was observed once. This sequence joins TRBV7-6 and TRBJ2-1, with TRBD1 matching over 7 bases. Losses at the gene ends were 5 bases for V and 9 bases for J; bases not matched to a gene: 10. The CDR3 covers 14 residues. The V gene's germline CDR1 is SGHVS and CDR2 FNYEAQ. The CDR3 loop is CASSNTGVYGEQFF. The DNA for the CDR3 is TGTGCCAGCAGCAATACAGGGGTTTATGGTGAGCAGTTCTTC.

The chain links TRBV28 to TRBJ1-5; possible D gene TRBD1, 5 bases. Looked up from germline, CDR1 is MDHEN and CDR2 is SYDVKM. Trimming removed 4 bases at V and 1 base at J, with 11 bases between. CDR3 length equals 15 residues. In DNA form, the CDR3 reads TGTGCCAGCAGTTCCGCAGGGCGAAGCAATCAGCCCCAGCATTTT. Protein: CASSSAGRSNQPQHF.

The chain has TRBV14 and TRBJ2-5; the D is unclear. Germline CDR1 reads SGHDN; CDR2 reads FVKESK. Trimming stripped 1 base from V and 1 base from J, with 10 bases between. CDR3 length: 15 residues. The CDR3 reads CASSQVQAAQETQYF. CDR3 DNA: TGTGCCAGCAGCCAAGTTCAGGCAGCCCAAGAGACCCAGTACTTC.

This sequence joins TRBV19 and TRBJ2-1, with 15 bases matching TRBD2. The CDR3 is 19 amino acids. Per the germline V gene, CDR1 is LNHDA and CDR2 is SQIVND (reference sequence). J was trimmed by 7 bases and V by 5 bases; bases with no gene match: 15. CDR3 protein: CASSPGLAGGLGLPNEQFF. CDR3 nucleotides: TGTGCCAGTAGTCCGGGACTAGCGGGAGGCCTAGGGTTGCCGAATGAGCAGTTCTTC.

The CDR3 spells CASSLSGSTQYF. The DNA of the CDR3 is TGTGCCAGCAGCCTTAGCGGAAGTACGCAGTATTTT. This chain connects TRBV4-2 to TRBJ2-3; the D gene is possibly TRBD2 (6 bases). Trimming cost V 4 bases and J 8 bases, with 10 bases left between them. Germline-derived CDR1 and CDR2 are LGHNA and YNFKEQ. The CDR3 sequence is 12 residues long.

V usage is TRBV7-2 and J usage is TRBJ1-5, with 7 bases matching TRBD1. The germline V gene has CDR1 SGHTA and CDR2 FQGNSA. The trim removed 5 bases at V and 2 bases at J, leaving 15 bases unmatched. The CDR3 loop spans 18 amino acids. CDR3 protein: CASSTSTGLGKGNQPQHF. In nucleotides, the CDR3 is TGTGCCAGCAGCACCTCGACAGGGTTGGGTAAGGGCAATCAGCCCCAGCATTTT.

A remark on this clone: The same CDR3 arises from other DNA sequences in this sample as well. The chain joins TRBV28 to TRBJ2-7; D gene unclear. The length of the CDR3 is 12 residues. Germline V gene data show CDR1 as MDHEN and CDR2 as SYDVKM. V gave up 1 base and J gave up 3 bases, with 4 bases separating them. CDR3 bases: TGTGCCAGCAGTTTATCCGGCTACGAGCAGTACTTC. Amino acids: CASSLSGYEQYF.

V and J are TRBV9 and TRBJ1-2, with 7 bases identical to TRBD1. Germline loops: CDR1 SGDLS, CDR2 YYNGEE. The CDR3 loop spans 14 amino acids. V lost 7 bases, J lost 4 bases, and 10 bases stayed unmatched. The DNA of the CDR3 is TGTGCCAGCGCCCCGGGACAGAATTCCTATGGCTACACCTTC. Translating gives CASAPGQNSYGYTF.

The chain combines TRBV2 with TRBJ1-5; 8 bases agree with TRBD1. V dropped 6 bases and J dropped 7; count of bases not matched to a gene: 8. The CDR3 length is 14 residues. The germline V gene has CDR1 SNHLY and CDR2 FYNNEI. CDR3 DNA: TGTGCCAGCAGACTCTCAGGGGGCGGGCAGCCCCAGCATTTT. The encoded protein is CASRLSGGGQPQHF.